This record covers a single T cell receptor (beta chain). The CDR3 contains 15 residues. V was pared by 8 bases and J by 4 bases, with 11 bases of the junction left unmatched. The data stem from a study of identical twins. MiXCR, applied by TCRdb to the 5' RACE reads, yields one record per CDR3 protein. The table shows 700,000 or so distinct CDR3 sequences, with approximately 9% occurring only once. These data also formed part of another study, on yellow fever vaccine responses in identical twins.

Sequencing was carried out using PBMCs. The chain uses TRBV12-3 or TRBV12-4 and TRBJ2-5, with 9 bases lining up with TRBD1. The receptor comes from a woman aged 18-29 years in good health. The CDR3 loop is CASSFWGQGRETQYF. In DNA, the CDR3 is TGTGCCAGCTCCTTCTGGGGACAGGGCCGAGAGACCCAGTACTTC.